Presented here are 20 T cell receptor beta chains from one specimen sequenced in a study of long-term antiretroviral therapy in people with HIV. They ran version v3.0 of the immunoSEQ assay at survey level. The method was immunoSEQ multiplex PCR; TCRdb's version includes in-frame clones alone and lacks a portion of them. The sample lists some 35,000 clones; 70% to 90% were seen once. Sample: unsorted PBMCs, taken 2.2 years after starting antiretroviral therapy. The receptors originated from a man aged 18-30 years with HIV.

In its sample, this clone was seen once. The chain uses TRBV7-9 and TRBJ2-5; maybe TRBD1 (8 bases). The CDR3 contains 13 residues. Trimming pared 6 bases from V and 4 bases from J, leaving 12 bases between. The germline V gene has CDR1 SEHNR and CDR2 FQNEAQ (reference sequence). CDR3 coding DNA: TGTGCCAGCAGACAGGGGGAGGGAGAGACCCAGTACTTC. Translation: CASRQGEGETQYF.

In regard to this clone: Relative to the germline gene, one junction end is altered; a read error may explain this. The V and J genes are TRBV7-7 and TRBJ2-1, with D perhaps TRBD1 (5 bases). The CDR3 covers 17 residues. The germline V gene has CDR1 SSHAT and CDR2 FNYEAQ (reference sequence). The CDR3, as DNA: TGTGCTAGCAGCTCAATCACAGGTTTGAGCTCCTACAATGAGCAGTTCTTC. Amino acids: CASSSITGLSSYNEQFF.

The rearrangement links TRBV19 to TRBJ1-2; 10 nucleotides align to TRBD1. After removal of 5 bases from V and 12 bases from J, the junction contained 6 bases not matched to a gene. CDR1 LNHDA and CDR2 SQIVND come from the germline V gene (reference sequence). The CDR3 has 12 residues. The CDR3 loop reads CASSPGTGVNTF. DNA of the CDR3: TGTGCCAGTAGTCCCGGGACAGGGGTGAACACCTTC. Supplemented by reference TRBV19 and TRBJ1-2, the full variable domain reads DGGITQSPKYLFRKEGQNVTLSCEQNLNHDAMYWYRQDPGQGLRLIYYSQIVNDFQKGDIAEGYSVSREKKESFPLTVTSAQKNPTAFYLCASSPGTGVNTFGSGTRLTVV.

V and J are TRBV10-3 and TRBJ1-3, with D uncertain. The germline V gene has CDR1 ENHRY and CDR2 SYGVKD. There are 17 residues in the CDR3. With 0 bases removed from V and 1 base from J, the gap between germline ends came to 13 bases. The chain's CDR3 is CAISESPGTLSGNTIYF. In DNA, the CDR3 is TGTGCCATCAGTGAGTCCCCGGGCACCCTTTCTGGAAACACCATATATTTT.

The DNA for the CDR3 is TGTGCCAGCAGTGAAAAGCAGTACTTC. The encoded protein is CASSEKQYF. The genes are TRBV6-1 and TRBJ2-7, with D uncertain. The CDR3 totals 9 residues. V was pared by 2 bases and J by 8 bases, with 1 base between. CDR1 is MNHNS, CDR2 SASEGT, per germline.

The J gene is TRBJ2-5, the V gene TRBV11-2; the D is unclear. The CDR3 has 14 residues. V was clipped by 3 bases and J by 3 bases, with 11 bases between them. Germline V gene sequence: CDR1 SGHAT, CDR2 FQNNGV. The CDR3 nucleotides read TGTGCCAGCAGCTTTCAAAGGGCCGAAGAGACCCAGTACTTC. It encodes CASSFQRAEETQYF.

DNA for the CDR3: TGTGCCAGCAGTGAACCACAGGGGTGGGCCGGGGAGCTGTTTTTT. Amino acid sequence: CASSEPQGWAGELFF. J is TRBJ2-2 and V is TRBV6-1; 7 bases match TRBD1. With V trimmed by 2 bases and J by 6 bases, 6 bases remained unmatched. There are 15 residues in the CDR3. From germline, CDR1 is MNHNS and CDR2 SASEGT.

The V and J genes are TRBV30 and TRBJ2-1, with D unclear. The CDR3 spans 14 residues. Trimming left V 0 bases short and J 8 bases short, with 14 bases between. Germline assignment: CDR1 GTSNPN and CDR2 SVGIG (reference sequence). The CDR3 DNA is TGTGCCTGGAGTGTACTGGCCCCGAGCGATGAGCAGTTCTTC. As protein: CAWSVLAPSDEQFF.

The chain carries TRBV30 and TRBJ1-2; TRBD1 is a possible D gene (5 bases). CDR1 and CDR2 from the germline V gene are GTSNPN and SVGIG (reference sequence). The CDR3 is 15 amino acids. Trimming left V 0 bases short and J 0 bases short, with 11 bases between. The CDR3 region is CAWSVGDRPNYGYTF. The CDR3 bases are TGTGCCTGGAGTGTAGGTGACAGACCTAACTATGGCTACACCTTC.

This clone was detected once. The CDR3 here is CANSYTGPTEAFF. CDR3 coding DNA: TGTGCCAACTCCTATACGGGGCCGACTGAAGCTTTCTTT. The V call is TRBV30, the J call TRBJ1-1, with a weak D call TRBD1 (5 bases). Looked up from germline, CDR1 is GTSNPN and CDR2 is SVGIG (reference sequence). The CDR3 is made up of 13 amino acids. Trimming shortened V by 8 bases and J by 5 bases, and 18 bases separated the two germline ends.

In this sample, this clone turned up once. This chain connects TRBV7-2 to TRBJ1-5, with TRBD1 matching 7 bases. Trimming at V came to 5 bases and at J to 5 bases, leaving 15 bases not matched to a gene. The CDR3 is 17 residues long. The germline V gene encodes CDR1 SGHTA and CDR2 FQGNSA. The CDR3 region is CASSPPLRTGLHQPQHF. In DNA, the CDR3 is TGTGCCAGCAGCCCCCCTTTACGGACAGGACTCCATCAGCCCCAGCATTTT.

The chain recombines TRBV2 with TRBJ2-7; 12 nucleotides align to TRBD2. Germline CDR1 and CDR2: SNHLY and FYNNEI. The CDR3 has 15 residues. V lost 6 bases, J lost 3 bases, and 6 bases stayed unmatched. The CDR3: CASRGPTSGSYEQYF. DNA of the CDR3: TGTGCCAGCAGGGGTCCGACTAGCGGGAGCTACGAGCAGTACTTC. The full variable domain, rest sourced from reference TRBV2 and TRBJ2-7, is EPEVTQTPSHQVTQMGQEVILRCVPISNHLYFYWYRQILGQKVEFLVSFYNNEISEKSEIFDDQFSVERPDGSNFTLKIRSTKLEDSAMYFCASRGPTSGSYEQYFGPGTRLTVT.

The chain carries TRBV6-1 and TRBJ2-2; 11 bases agree with TRBD2. This CDR3 region has 19 residues. V shed 1 base, J shed 3 bases, and the junction held 10 bases outside the gene matches. Per the germline V gene, CDR1 is MNHNS and CDR2 is SASEGT. The CDR3 sequence: CASSEVRDGTSGYTGELFF. In DNA form, the CDR3 reads TGTGCCAGCAGTGAAGTCAGGGACGGGACTAGCGGATACACCGGGGAGCTGTTTTTT.

The chain has TRBV27 and TRBJ2-7, with 11 bases aligning to TRBD1. J lost 4 bases, V lost 5 bases, and 13 bases had no gene match. Germline CDR1 and CDR2: MNHEY and SMNVEV (reference sequence). CDR3 size: 17 residues. The CDR3 nucleotides are TGTGCCAGCAGTCCGGGACAGGGGGACCCGAAAAGTTACGAGCAGTACTTC. Translating it yields CASSPGQGDPKSYEQYF.

The rearrangement joins TRBV7-9 to TRBJ2-7, with TRBD1 matching 8 bases. Trimming at V came to 7 bases and at J to 2 bases, leaving 7 bases not matched to a gene. Per the germline V gene, CDR1 is SEHNR and CDR2 is FQNEAQ (reference sequence). CDR3 size: 14 residues. The CDR3: CASKVAGGPYEQYF. CDR3 bases: TGTGCCAGCAAGGTGGCAGGGGGCCCCTACGAGCAGTACTTC.

The V gene is TRBV19, the J gene TRBJ2-7; 9 bases are a match to TRBD1. V lost 5 bases and J lost 4; bases outside the gene matches: 9. Germline CDR1 is LNHDA and CDR2 is SQIVND (reference sequence). The CDR3 length is 15 residues. The CDR3 DNA sequence: TGTGCCAGTAGTCCGGGGACAGGGCTCACGTACGAGCAGTACTTC. This codes for CASSPGTGLTYEQYF. The full variable domain, with the rest looked up from reference TRBV19 and TRBJ2-7, is DGGITQSPKYLFRKEGQNVTLSCEQNLNHDAMYWYRQDPGQGLRLIYYSQIVNDFQKGDIAEGYSVSREKKESFPLTVTSAQKNPTAFYLCASSPGTGLTYEQYFGPGTRLTVT.

This rearrangement joins TRBV5-1 to TRBJ2-6; unclear D gene. Between the trimmed V and J ends, which lost 4 bases and 2 bases, there was a span of 10 bases. The CDR3 consists of 15 residues. Germline lookup yields CDR1 SGHRS and CDR2 YFSETQ. CDR3 region: CASSLNRAGANVLTF. The CDR3, as DNA: TGCGCCAGCAGCCTCAATCGGGCTGGGGCCAACGTCCTGACTTTC.

The V gene is TRBV4-3, the J gene TRBJ2-7; 8 nucleotides agree with TRBD2. Per the germline V gene, CDR1 is LGHNA and CDR2 is YSLEER. The CDR3 contains 16 residues. With V trimmed by 4 bases and J by 1 base, 9 bases remained unmatched. The CDR3 nucleotides are TGCGCCAGCAGCCTGGAAGGAGCGGGAGTATCCTACGAGCAGTACTTC. Translated, it gives CASSLEGAGVSYEQYF.

CDR3 sequence (DNA): TGCGCCAGCAGCTTTGGACTAGCGGGTTCAAGCTACGAGCAGTACTTC. This encodes CASSFGLAGSSYEQYF. The chain carries TRBV5-1 and TRBJ2-7; 11 nucleotides align to TRBD2. CDR3 size: 16 residues. Germline lookup yields CDR1 SGHRS and CDR2 YFSETQ. V was pared by 2 bases and J by 3 bases, with 7 bases of the junction left unmatched.

The V call is TRBV5-6, the J call TRBJ2-2, with 7 bases lining up with TRBD1. V dropped 4 bases and J dropped 0; count of bases not matched to a gene: 6. Per the germline V gene, CDR1 is SGHDT and CDR2 is YYEEEE. The CDR3 runs to 16 residues. The CDR3 DNA reads TGTGCCAGCAGCCTTTGGCAGGGGGCGAACACCGGGGAGCTGTTTTTT. The encoded protein is CASSLWQGANTGELFF.